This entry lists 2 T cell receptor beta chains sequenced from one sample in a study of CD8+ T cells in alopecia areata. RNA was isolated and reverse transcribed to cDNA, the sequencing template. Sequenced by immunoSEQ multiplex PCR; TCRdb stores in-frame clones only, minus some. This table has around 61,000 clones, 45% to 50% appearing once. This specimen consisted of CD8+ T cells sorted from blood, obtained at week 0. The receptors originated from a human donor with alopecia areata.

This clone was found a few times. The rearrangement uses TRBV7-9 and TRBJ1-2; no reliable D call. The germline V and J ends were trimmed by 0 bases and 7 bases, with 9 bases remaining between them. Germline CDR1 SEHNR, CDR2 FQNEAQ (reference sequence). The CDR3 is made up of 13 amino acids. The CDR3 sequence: CASSLAPGRGYTF. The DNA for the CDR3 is TGTGCCAGCAGCTTAGCGCCCGGGCGTGGCTACACCTTC.

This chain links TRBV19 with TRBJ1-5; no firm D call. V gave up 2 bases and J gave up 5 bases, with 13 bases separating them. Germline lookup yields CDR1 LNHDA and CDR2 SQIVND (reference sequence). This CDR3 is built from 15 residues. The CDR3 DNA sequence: TGTGCCAGTAGTATAAAGGACGAGGGATATCAGCCCCAGCATTTT. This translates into CASSIKDEGYQPQHF.